This T cell receptor beta chain originates from a study of T-cell memory formation after mild COVID-19. Study results and caveats: Those CD4+ clones that contracted were mainly in CM and EM (CD8+ ones in EMRA). Among clones contracting day 15 to 85, CD4/CD8 was balanced, whereas later expanders leaned CD4+.

The table lists this clonotype with a few counts. Its antigen remains unknown. V lost 4 bases and J 3 bases, leaving 14 bases between the germline ends. The CDR3 is made up of 14 amino acids. Germline loops: CDR1 SGHRS, CDR2 YFSETQ. TCRdb reprocessed the 5' RACE reads with MiXCR, giving one entry per CDR3 protein. Among 40,000 to 60,000 distinct CDR3 sequences listed, approximately 7.6% were seen once. The TCR originated in a young man who had mild COVID-19 (a few samples of this study predate the infection). Cell type and time point are not known. The chain carries TRBV5-1 and TRBJ2-7, with D possibly called TRBD1 or TRBD2 (5 bases each). The specimen was PBMCs or a T cell subset sorted from them (not recorded which). The CDR3 sequence is CASSGDRAGYEQYF. The DNA for the CDR3 is TGCGCCAGCAGCGGGGACCGTGCCGGCTACGAGCAGTACTTC.